This TCR beta chain was sequenced for a study of CD8+ T cells in alopecia areata. This clone is a singleton in its sample. Antigen specificity is unknown. Treatment in this sample: oral pan-JAK inhibitor, 5-10 mg twice daily. This CDR3 has 13 amino acids. The germline V gene encodes CDR1 SNHLY and CDR2 FYNNEI. With V trimmed by 7 bases and J by 9 bases, 8 bases remained unmatched. General study findings and limits: Sharing of TCRs across patients appeared less clear than in mice, possibly for HLA-related reasons.

cDNA serving as the sequencing template came from extracted, reverse transcribed RNA. TCRdb's copy holds only in-frame clones and misses some; the assay was immunoSEQ multiplex PCR. The sample yields around 190,000 clones, about 60% seen once. This chain joins TRBV2 and TRBJ1-5, with 8 bases matching TRBD1. Sample: CD4+ T cells sorted from blood, taken at week 4, from a patient treated with tofacitinib. This clonotype was obtained from a human donor with alopecia areata. The CDR3 loop reads CASNPTGVGPQHF. In DNA, the CDR3 is TGTGCCAGCAATCCGACAGGGGTCGGGCCCCAGCATTTT.